This entry describes one T cell receptor (beta chain). Method: immunoSEQ multiplex PCR; TCRdb's copy keeps in-frame clones and lacks some. This table holds under 150,000 clones, around 88% found once. This sample is part of a study of blood T cell repertoires in COVID-19. Germline loops: CDR1 SQVTM, CDR2 ANQGSEA. The CDR3 runs 14 residues. The J segment lost 3 bases and the V segment lost 0 bases, leaving 5 bases of the junction unmatched. Sequenced: peripheral blood. The TCR sequence derives from a human donor in a cohort sampled during active COVID-19. The J gene is TRBJ2-7, the V gene TRBV29-1; 7 nucleotides align to TRBD1. CDR3 bases: TGCAGCGTTGAAGATAGGGCAGGGGGCTACGAGCAGTACTTC. Amino acids: CSVEDRAGGYEQYF.